The 4 T cell receptor beta chains below all came from one sample that was sequenced in a study of T cell changes during pregnancy in multiple sclerosis. Profiled with immunoSEQ multiplex PCR; TCRdb holds only in-frame clones, not every one. The profile shows under 50,000 clones, just under 95% of them singletons. Material: CD8+ T cells from peripheral blood mononuclear cells, obtained in the first trimester of pregnancy. These TCRs come from a female donor with multiple sclerosis, enrolled in a pregnancy study.

This chain connects TRBV7-9 to TRBJ2-7, with 8 bases fitting TRBD2. With 1 base clipped from V and 2 bases from J, the junction kept 4 bases outside the gene matches. Germline-derived CDR1 and CDR2 are SEHNR and FQNEAQ (reference sequence). The CDR3 spans 15 residues. The CDR3 sequence: CASSLGVAGPYEQYF. As DNA, the CDR3 is TGTGCCAGCAGCTTAGGGGTAGCGGGGCCCTACGAGCAGTACTTC.

V and J are TRBV6-1 and TRBJ1-4, with TRBD1 as a possible D gene (6 bases). Deletions cut 2 bases from V and 4 bases from J, with 8 bases between. The germline CDR1 and CDR2 sequences are MNHNS and SASEGT. This CDR3 spans 14 amino acids. The CDR3 spells CASSEPDSNEKLFF. In nucleotides, the CDR3 is TGTGCCAGCAGTGAACCGGACAGTAATGAAAAACTGTTTTTT.

The rearrangement joins TRBV27 to TRBJ2-3; TRBD2 matches at 9 bases. This CDR3 has 17 amino acids. CDR1 MNHEY and CDR2 SMNVEV come from the germline V gene (reference sequence). Germline trimming cut 0 bases from V and 1 base from J; bases unmatched to any gene: 5. The CDR3 DNA sequence: TGTGCCAGCAGTTTATCTAGCGGGAGACCCCGCACAGATACGCAGTATTTT. Encoded protein: CASSLSSGRPRTDTQYF.

The chain has TRBV10-2 and TRBJ2-7; D uncertain. The CDR3 has 12 amino acids. Germline V gene data show CDR1 as WSHSY and CDR2 as SAAADI. The germline V and J ends were trimmed by 1 base and 2 bases, with 3 bases remaining between them. The CDR3 DNA reads as TGCGCCAGCAGTGAGTTCGCCTACGAGCAGTACTTC. This translates into CASSEFAYEQYF.